A single sample is the source of the 2 T cell receptor beta chains below, sequenced in a study of blood T cells in healthy people across ages. Combining a sample-barcoded 5' primer with a J-beta primer mix, a second PCR ran for 7 to 11 cycles. Each CDR3 protein is one row after TCRdb ran MiXCR on the 5' RACE reads. The repertoire holds around 800,000 distinct CDR3 sequences, with around half as singletons. Specimen: blood. The receptors originated from a man at least 80 years old in good health.

V usage is TRBV12-3 or TRBV12-4 and J usage is TRBJ1-2, with TRBD1 matching 7 bases. The V segment lost 0 bases and the J segment 6 bases; nucleotides outside the gene matches: 4. There are 14 residues in the CDR3. CDR3 sequence reads: CASSLAGTGDGYTF. The CDR3 DNA reads TGTGCCAGCAGTTTAGCGGGAACAGGGGATGGCTACACCTTC.

This clonotype was picked up a small number of times. The chain has TRBV24-1 and TRBJ2-3; D is possibly TRBD2 (5 bases). Germline CDR1 KGHDR, CDR2 SFDVKD. This CDR3 region has 15 residues. Between the trimmed V and J ends, which lost 4 bases and 4 bases, there was a span of 14 bases. The CDR3 spells CATSDTSEGADTQYF. The DNA for the CDR3 is TGTGCCACCAGTGACACCTCCGAGGGCGCAGATACGCAGTATTTT.